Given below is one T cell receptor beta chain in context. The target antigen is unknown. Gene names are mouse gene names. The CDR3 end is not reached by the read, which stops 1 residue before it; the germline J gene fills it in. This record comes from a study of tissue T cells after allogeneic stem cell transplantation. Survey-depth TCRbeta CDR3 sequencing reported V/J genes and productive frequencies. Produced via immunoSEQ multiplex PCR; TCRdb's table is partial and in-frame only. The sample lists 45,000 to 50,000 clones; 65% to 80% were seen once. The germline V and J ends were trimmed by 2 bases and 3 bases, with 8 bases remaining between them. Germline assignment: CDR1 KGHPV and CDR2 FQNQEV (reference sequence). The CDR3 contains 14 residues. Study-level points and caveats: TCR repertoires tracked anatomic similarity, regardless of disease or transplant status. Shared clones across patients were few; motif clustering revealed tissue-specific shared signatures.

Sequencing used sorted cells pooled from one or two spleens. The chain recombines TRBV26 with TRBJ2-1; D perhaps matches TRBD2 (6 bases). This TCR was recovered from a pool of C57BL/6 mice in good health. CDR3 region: CASSLVWGYAEQFF. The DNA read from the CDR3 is TGTGCCAGCAGTCTGGTCTGGGGCTATGCTGAGCAGTTC.